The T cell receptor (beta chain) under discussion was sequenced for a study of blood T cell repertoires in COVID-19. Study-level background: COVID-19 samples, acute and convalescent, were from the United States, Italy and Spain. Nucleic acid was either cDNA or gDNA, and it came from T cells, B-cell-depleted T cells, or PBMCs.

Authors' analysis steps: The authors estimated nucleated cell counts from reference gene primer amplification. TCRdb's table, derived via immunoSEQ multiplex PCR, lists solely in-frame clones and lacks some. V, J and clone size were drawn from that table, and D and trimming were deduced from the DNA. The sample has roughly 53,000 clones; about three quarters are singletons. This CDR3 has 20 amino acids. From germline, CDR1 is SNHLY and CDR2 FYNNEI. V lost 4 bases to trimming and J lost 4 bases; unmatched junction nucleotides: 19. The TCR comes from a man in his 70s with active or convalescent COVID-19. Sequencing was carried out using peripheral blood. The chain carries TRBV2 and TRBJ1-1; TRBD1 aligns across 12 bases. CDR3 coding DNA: TGTGCCAGCAGTGGTTACTTGGGACAGGGGGCGCCTTCCGGGGGCACTGAAGCTTTCTTT. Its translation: CASSGYLGQGAPSGGTEAFF.